This TCR beta chain was sequenced during a study of T cell responses to AZD1222 COVID-19 vaccine. As regards this clone: The antigen remains unidentified.

In germline, CDR1 is SGHTS, CDR2 YDEGEE. Trimming removed 6 bases from V and 4 bases from J; junction bases left unmatched: 6. CDR3 size: 15 residues. Method: immunoSEQ multiplex PCR; TCRdb's copy keeps in-frame clones and lacks some. This table holds 150,000 to 170,000 clones, roughly 90% found once. Overall study findings and caveats: Spike-specific TCR repertoires showed rising breadth and depth after two AZD1222 doses. The repertoires were collected only after the peak T cell response. Vaccine-associated CD4 TCRs ranged over spike, dominating at 160-218 and 743-854.

The clonotype comes from an adult in good health. The sequences come from peripheral blood, collected on day 0 of AZD1222 vaccination. The chain is built from TRBV5-8 and TRBJ2-6, with 8 bases fitting TRBD2. CDR3 loop: CASKKRGSGANVLTF. The CDR3 DNA follows: TGTGCCAGCAAGAAGCGGGGGTCAGGGGCCAACGTCCTGACTTTC.